The present TCR beta chain was sequenced within a study of human CD8 memory T cell subsets. The study, taken as a whole, reports: Chao1 estimates pointed to stem-like memory T cells having more diversity than precursor exhausted T cells did.

The TCR beta sequencing libraries came from UMI-labeled 5' RACE. TCRdb re-called the 5' RACE reads and catalogs CDR3 proteins one per entry, DNA excluded. This sample's table has about 17,000 distinct CDR3 sequences. The CDR3 runs 11 residues. Germline V gives CDR1 SNHLY, CDR2 FYNNEI. The stem-like memory CD8+ T cells (TSTEM) had a CCR7+ PD-1- TIGIT- phenotype. A remark on this clonotype: As yet, its antigen is unknown.

The sequence derives from a human donor in good health. The J gene is TRBJ2-7, the V gene TRBV2; the D call of TRBD2 rests on TCRdb alone, since no DNA is present to check it. What was sequenced was CD8+ stem-like memory T cells (TSCM and TCM) sorted from PBMCs. As for subset: stem-like memory CD8 T cells (TSTEM), CCR7+ PD-1- TIGIT-. CDR3 in amino acids: CASDYSYEQYF.